This TCR beta chain was sequenced for a study of blood T cell repertoires in COVID-19. On the study more broadly: Collection of acute and convalescent COVID-19 samples took place in the United States, Italy and Spain. T cells, B-cell-depleted T cells, or PBMCs supplied cDNA or gDNA.

Original methodology: Counts of nucleated cells, estimated from reference gene primer amplification, were obtained. Assay: immunoSEQ multiplex PCR; the TCRdb copy retains only in-frame clones and omits some. V, J and clone size were drawn from that table, and D and trimming were deduced from the DNA. The sample has approximately 84,000 clones; 85% to 90% are singletons. CDR1 SGDLS and CDR2 YYNGEE come from the germline V gene. V dropped 0 bases and J dropped 5 bases, with 9 bases sitting between them. The CDR3 runs to 14 residues. The rearrangement uses TRBV9 and TRBJ2-1; D remains ambiguous. Sequencing was carried out using peripheral blood. The source is a human donor with active COVID-19. The donor label of this sample is uncertain. The CDR3 spells CASSVEMTDNEQFF. CDR3 DNA sequence: TGTGCCAGCAGCGTAGAGATGACTGACAATGAGCAGTTCTTC.